This T cell receptor (beta chain) was recorded in a study of shared clonotypes between healthy human individuals. Study-level background: A couple of women and a few men aged 18 to 49 served as donors.

Unsorted PBMC contributed approximately 280 ng DNA, tens of thousands of T cell genomes, to each replicate PCR. Here immunoSEQ multiplex PCR was the method, and the copy in TCRdb shows in-frame clones only, minus some. The table includes 400,000 to 500,000 clones, 76% detected once. Each of the donors was a healthy adult who was HIV-negative and had not had a recent acute infection or vaccination. Genomic DNA from unsorted samples was obtained from around 99 million PBMCs (per sample). The CDR3 runs 14 residues. From germline, CDR1 is SEHNR and CDR2 FQNEAQ (reference sequence). The V end lost 1 base, the J end lost 1 base, and 7 bases lay between the germline ends.

Sequencing used PBMCs. V gene TRBV7-9 combines with J gene TRBJ2-5; D gene uncertain. The sequence was obtained from a woman between 40 and 55 years old in good health. Some clones in this sample may be carry-over from other donors' samples. DNA for the CDR3: TGTGCCAGCAGCTTAGGGGAACCCCAAGAGACCCAGTACTTC. Residues: CASSLGEPQETQYF.